A single sample gave rise to the 30 T cell receptor beta chains below, sequenced in a study of cytomegalovirus exposure and HLA in healthy donors. PCR used 60 Vbeta primers and 13 Jbeta primers. Some clones are missing from TCRdb's copy, which holds only in-frame ones; the method was immunoSEQ multiplex PCR. There are 110,000 to 150,000 clones in the sample; 65% to 85% occur only once, and 3% to 4.5% lies in the top ten. Sequencing was performed on PBMCs. These receptors all come from a male donor in good health and CMV-seronegative.

This chain connects TRBV5-8 to TRBJ2-5; tentative D call: TRBD2 (6 bases). Gene TRBJ2-7 matches the end of the DNA better, so the J call may be wrong. Germline V CDR1 and CDR2: SGHTS, YDEGEE. The CDR3 is 14 residues long. The CDR3 is CASSPGLLHYEQYF. The CDR3 DNA reads TGTGCCAGCAGCCCGGGACTTCTCCACTACGAGCAGTACTTC.

The CDR3 sequence is CASSVDGNYGYTF. The CDR3 bases are TGTGCCAGCAGCGTAGACGGTAACTATGGCTACACCTTC. The V call is TRBV9, the J call TRBJ1-2, with D hard to call. The CDR3 totals 13 residues. CDR1 and CDR2 (germline): SGDLS, YYNGEE. Trimming cost V 0 bases and J 1 base, with 4 bases left between them.

V is TRBV25-1 and J is TRBJ2-5; 8 positions agree with TRBD1. This CDR3 has 14 amino acids. Germline loops: CDR1 MGHDK, CDR2 SYGVNS. V was pared by 8 bases and J by 5 bases, with 10 bases of the junction left unmatched. In nucleotides, the CDR3 is TGTGCCAGCTCACACCCAGGGGGCACGGAGACCCAGTACTTC. This translates into CASSHPGGTETQYF.

Only one count was recorded for this clone. The gene calls are TRBV6-5 and TRBJ2-3; D gene ambiguous. CDR1 MNHEY and CDR2 SVGAGI come from the germline V gene. This CDR3 has 12 amino acids. Trimming removed 6 bases at V and 6 bases at J, with 10 bases between. The CDR3 reads CASRVTEDTQYF. Written as DNA, the CDR3 is TGTGCCAGCAGAGTAACGGAGGATACGCAGTATTTT.

This chain links TRBV18 with TRBJ1-1, with D maybe TRBD1 (5 bases). Trimming removed 6 bases from V and 2 bases from J, with 16 bases in between. CDR1 is KGHSH and CDR2 is LQKENI in the germline V gene. The CDR3 consists of 15 residues. The CDR3 nucleotides are TGTGCCAGCTCCCCGGACCTGCAGGGAAACACTGAAGCTTTCTTT. Translated: CASSPDLQGNTEAFF.

A few counts support this clone. CDR3 sequence (DNA): TGTGCCAGTAGTATAGGGCAGTTAAATGAGCAGTTCTTC. Residues: CASSIGQLNEQFF. The chain recombines TRBV19 with TRBJ2-1; the D is unclear. The length of the CDR3 is 13 residues. V lost 1 base and J lost 7, with 8 bases in between. Germline V lookup: CDR1 LNHDA, CDR2 SQIVND (reference sequence).

V gene TRBV2 combines with J gene TRBJ1-5; TRBD1 might be the D (6 bases). V gave up 4 bases and J gave up 5 bases, with 9 bases separating them. The CDR3 length is 13 residues. Germline-derived CDR1 and CDR2 are SNHLY and FYNNEI. The CDR3 DNA reads as TGTGCCAGCAGTGGTCAGGGGTATCAGCCCCAGCATTTT. Protein sequence: CASSGQGYQPQHF.

The chain recombines TRBV5-1 with TRBJ2-5; 7 positions match TRBD2. This CDR3 has 14 amino acids. With 4 bases clipped from V and 0 bases from J, the junction kept 3 bases outside the gene matches. Germline CDR1 SGHRS, CDR2 YFSETQ. CDR3 coding DNA: TGCGCCAGCAGCCCCGGGACTAACCAAGAGACCCAGTACTTC. It yields the protein CASSPGTNQETQYF. The complete variable domain, with remaining parts taken from reference TRBV5-1 and TRBJ2-5, reads KAGVTQTPRYLIKTRGQQVTLSCSPISGHRSVSWYQQTPGQGLQFLFEYFSETQRNKGNFPGRFSGRQFSNSRSEMNVSTLELGDSALYLCASSPGTNQETQYFGPGTRLLVL.

This clone appeared a single time. The V call is TRBV9, the J call TRBJ2-7, with D hard to call. V dropped 4 bases and J dropped 9 bases, with 20 bases sitting between them. The CDR3 spans 14 residues. Germline CDR1 reads SGDLS; CDR2 reads YYNGEE. The CDR3 reads CASSQSANLLGQYF. CDR3 DNA sequence: TGTGCCAGCAGCCAATCAGCGAACCTCCTGGGGCAGTACTTC.

This chain connects TRBV4-2 to TRBJ1-2, with TRBD1 matching 12 bases. V lost 3 bases to trimming and J lost 7 bases; unmatched junction nucleotides: 9. Per the germline V gene, CDR1 is LGHNA and CDR2 is YNFKEQ. This CDR3 spans 16 amino acids. This CDR3 is CASSQSSGQGAGGYTF. The DNA of the CDR3 is TGTGCCAGCAGCCAGAGCTCGGGACAGGGGGCTGGTGGCTACACCTTC.

The chain carries TRBV18 and TRBJ2-3; tentative D call: TRBD1 (6 bases). The CDR3 has 16 residues. Trimming stripped 0 bases from V and 0 bases from J, with 10 bases between. CDR1 is KGHSH, CDR2 LQKENI, per germline. CDR3 nucleotides: TGTGCCAGCTCACCACCCCCAGGGGCGAGCACAGATACGCAGTATTTT. It encodes CASSPPPGASTDTQYF. Based on the CDR3 plus reference TRBV18 and TRBJ2-3, the full variable domain is NAGVMQNPRHLVRRRGQEARLRCSPMKGHSHVYWYRQLPEEGLKFMVYLQKENIIDESGMPKERFSAEFPKEGPSILRIQQVVRGDSAAYFCASSPPPGASTDTQYFGPGTRLTVL.

The chain is built from TRBV7-2 and TRBJ1-1; 7 nucleotides line up with TRBD1. V lost 2 bases and J lost 1; bases outside the gene matches: 4. The V gene's germline CDR1 is SGHTA and CDR2 FQGNSA. This CDR3 is 15 amino acids long. Written as DNA, the CDR3 is TGTGCCAGCAGCTTAAGGGGGCAGGAGAACACTGAAGCTTTCTTT. It specifies CASSLRGQENTEAFF.

The chain uses TRBV15 and TRBJ2-2, with a weak D call TRBD1 (7 bases). Germline values: CDR1 LNHNV, CDR2 YYDKDF (reference sequence). The length of the CDR3 is 15 residues. Trimming cost V 5 bases and J 9 bases, with 19 bases left between them. CDR3 DNA sequence: TGTGCCACCAGCGGGGGGCAGGGGGTACGACGGGAGCTGTTTTTT. Translation: CATSGGQGVRRELFF.

The V and J genes are TRBV7-6 and TRBJ2-7; 7 bases match TRBD2. The CDR3 extends over 13 amino acids. The V gene end was trimmed by 0 bases and the J gene end by 7 bases; junction bases not matched to a gene: 3. The germline gives CDR1 SGHVS, CDR2 FNYEAQ. The CDR3 nucleotides read TGTGCCAGCAGCTTAGCGGGGGGGAGGGAGCAGTACTTC. Residues: CASSLAGGREQYF.

This CDR3 reads CASSLDGGETQYF. The CDR3 DNA reads TGTGCCAGCAGCTTGGACGGGGGAGAGACCCAGTACTTC. The rearrangement joins TRBV6-5 to TRBJ2-5; tentative D call: TRBD2 (6 bases). With 6 bases removed from V and 4 bases from J, the gap between germline ends came to 12 bases. CDR1 is MNHEY, CDR2 SVGAGI, per germline. CDR3 size: 13 residues.

The chain employs TRBV4-1 and TRBJ1-2; 9 bases map to TRBD1. This CDR3 has 16 amino acids. Looked up from germline, CDR1 is MGHRA and CDR2 is YSYEKL. J lost 7 bases, V lost 3 bases, and 12 bases had no gene match. The CDR3 here is CASSQVTRDRAAGYTF. CDR3 in DNA: TGCGCCAGCAGCCAGGTGACCCGGGACAGGGCAGCTGGCTACACCTTC.

The rearrangement joins TRBV4-3 to TRBJ1-1, with D possibly being TRBD1 (5 bases). Trimming cost V 5 bases and J 0 bases, with 16 bases left between them. Germline assignment: CDR1 LGHNA and CDR2 YSLEER. The CDR3 is made up of 16 amino acids. The DNA for the CDR3 is TGCGCCAGCAGCAAGAGGTCGGCAGGGATGAACACTGAAGCTTTCTTT. This codes for CASSKRSAGMNTEAFF.

CDR3 sequence reads: CASSRGGGQETQYF. The CDR3 coding sequence is TGTGCCAGCAGCCGAGGCGGGGGCCAAGAGACCCAGTACTTC. The V and J genes are TRBV7-2 and TRBJ2-5; 7 bases match TRBD2. Per germline, CDR1 SGHTA and CDR2 FQGNSA. The CDR3 is 14 residues long. J gave up 1 base and V 5 bases, and 4 bases lay outside the gene matches.

The J gene is TRBJ1-5, the V gene TRBV6-5, with TRBD1 as a possible D gene (5 bases). V was clipped by 5 bases and J by 8 bases, with 13 bases between them. Germline values: CDR1 MNHEY, CDR2 SVGAGI. This CDR3 has 13 amino acids. CDR3 residues: CASSRDLVEPQHF. In DNA form, the CDR3 reads TGTGCCAGCAGTCGGGACTTGGTAGAGCCCCAGCATTTT.

The chain couples TRBV6-6 to TRBJ2-5; 10 bases fit TRBD1. The CDR3 is made up of 15 amino acids. V was clipped by 2 bases and J by 5 bases; unmatched bases: 5. Germline assignment: CDR1 MNHNY and CDR2 SVGAGI (reference sequence). CDR3 nucleotide sequence: TGTGCCAGCAGTTACCGACAGGGGGCGCGGGAGACCCAGTACTTC. It translates to CASSYRQGARETQYF.

The J gene is TRBJ1-2, the V gene TRBV25-1; D is uncertain. The germline gives CDR1 MGHDK, CDR2 SYGVNS. Trimming took off 6 bases at V and 2 bases at J, with 22 bases between the two ends. The CDR3 runs to 17 residues. CDR3 coding DNA: TGTGCCAGCAGCCCCACTTCCCCGGAGAGAGAGAACTATGGCTACACCTTC. This codes for CASSPTSPERENYGYTF.

The J gene is TRBJ2-5, the V gene TRBV9; perhaps TRBD2 as D (6 bases). The germline V gene has CDR1 SGDLS and CDR2 YYNGEE. The CDR3 covers 17 residues. V lost 3 bases and J lost 0, with 18 bases in between. The CDR3 is CASSDVKRAGYQETQYF. CDR3 DNA sequence: TGTGCCAGCAGCGACGTGAAGAGGGCGGGGTACCAAGAGACCCAGTACTTC.

The rearrangement uses TRBV12-5 and TRBJ2-3; D is possibly TRBD1 (6 bases). The V gene lost 0 bases and the J gene lost 3 bases, with 13 bases spanning the gap. This CDR3 region has 16 residues. The germline gives CDR1 LGHNT, CDR2 FRNRAP. The CDR3 nucleotides read TGTGCTAGTGGTTTGGTACTTAACAGGGAGACAGATACGCAGTATTTT. Translating gives CASGLVLNRETDTQYF. Looking up the rest from reference TRBV12-5 and TRBJ2-3 gives the full variable domain: DARVTQTPRHKVTEMGQEVTMRCQPILGHNTVFWYRQTMMQGLELLAYFRNRAPLDDSGMPKDRFSAEMPDATLATLKIQPSEPRDSAVYFCASGLVLNRETDTQYFGPGTRLTVL.

This chain connects TRBV27 to TRBJ2-1; 8 nucleotides line up with TRBD2. This CDR3 comprises 13 residues. Germline assignment: CDR1 MNHEY and CDR2 SMNVEV (reference sequence). V trimming: 6 bases; J trimming: 9 bases; junction bases outside the gene matches: 7. The CDR3 sequence: CASRRGVGREQFF. The CDR3, as DNA: TGTGCCAGCAGGCGGGGGGTTGGCCGTGAGCAGTTCTTC.

This clone was seen just once. A read error may produce the germline difference seen at one junction end. The V and J genes are TRBV7-9 and TRBJ2-1; 8 positions agree with TRBD2. CDR1 is SEHNR and CDR2 is FQNEAQ in the germline V gene (reference sequence). The CDR3 has 15 amino acids. The CDR3 protein is CSSSPGTSSYNEQFF. The CDR3 nucleotides read TGTTCCAGCAGCCCCGGGACTAGCTCCTACAATGAGCAGTTCTTC. The entire variable domain, with the rest obtained from reference TRBV7-9 and TRBJ2-1, is as follows: DTGVSQNPRHKITKRGQNVTFRCDPISEHNRLYWYRQTLGQGPEFLTYFQNEAQLEKSRLLSDRFSAERPKGSFSTLEIQRTEQGDSAMYLCSSSPGTSSYNEQFFGPGTRLTVL.

Regarding this clone: The junction does not match germline at one end; this may be a read error. This CDR3 is CAGSVQGGVQYF. Written as DNA, the CDR3 is TGTGCCGGCAGCGTCCAAGGGGGAGTTCAGTACTTC. The chain recombines TRBV7-2 with TRBJ2-7; perhaps TRBD1 as D (6 bases). This CDR3 contains 12 residues. Germline values: CDR1 SGHTA, CDR2 FQGNSA.

For this clone: The junction departs from the called germline gene at one end, perhaps through a read error. The rearrangement uses TRBV20-1 and TRBJ1-5, with D hard to call. The CDR3 has 11 amino acids. Germline assignment: CDR1 DFQATT and CDR2 SNEGSKA (reference sequence). CDR3 sequence (DNA): TGCAGTGCTAGAGAAGGACTACTTGAATTATTT. It translates to CSAREGLLELF.

The CDR3 nucleotides are TGTGCCAGCAGTTTGGACAGGGTCACTGAAGCTTTCTTT. Its protein product is CASSLDRVTEAFF. The rearrangement links TRBV6-6 to TRBJ1-1, with 8 bases that match TRBD1. The V and J ends lost 4 bases and 4 bases, in that order; junction bases with no gene match: 2. CDR1 is MNHNY, CDR2 SVGAGI, per germline (reference sequence). CDR3 length: 13 residues.

This chain connects TRBV25-1 to TRBJ2-5; 9 bases map to TRBD2. Germline CDR1 is MGHDK and CDR2 is SYGVNS. The CDR3 consists of 16 residues. V dropped 5 bases and J dropped 1; count of bases not matched to a gene: 8. The CDR3 DNA reads TGTGCCAGCAGTAAGTTAGCGGGAGAGACCCAAGAGACCCAGTACTTC. Translation gives CASSKLAGETQETQYF.

This clone was recorded a few times. The CDR3 bases are TGTGCCAGCAGCTTGAAGAGAGAGCCACTCTATGGCTACACCTTC. Translating it yields CASSLKREPLYGYTF. The V gene is TRBV5-4, the J gene TRBJ1-2; D remains ambiguous. V shed 1 base and J shed 4 bases, with 14 bases lying between them. CDR3 length: 15 amino acids. Germline CDR1 and CDR2: SGHNT and YYREEE (reference sequence).